The entry below describes one T cell receptor (beta chain). Each cell subset's genomic DNA was divided evenly among several immunoSEQ plates. Profiled with immunoSEQ multiplex PCR; TCRdb holds only in-frame clones, not every one. The sample records approximately 240,000 clones, 50% to 75% being singletons. The sample is drawn from a study of shared clonotypes between healthy human individuals. The germline gives CDR1 LGHNA, CDR2 YSLEER. This CDR3 spans 17 amino acids. V trimming: 3 bases; J trimming: 2 bases; junction bases outside the gene matches: 11. The donors were adults (healthy and HIV-negative) with no recent acute infections or vaccinations.

The sample taken for sequencing was memory CD4+ T cells sorted from blood. Documented subset: CD45RA-negative fraction. J is TRBJ2-5 and V is TRBV4-3; 8 positions agree with TRBD2. This TCR derives from a man aged 25-45 years in good health. Here the CDR3 DNA reads TGCGCCAGCAGCCACGGCGCGCGAACTAGCGGACAAGAGACCCAGTACTTC. Protein: CASSHGARTSGQETQYF.